This T cell receptor (beta chain) was captured by sequencing in a study of HIV-infected patients and healthy controls. CDR1 and CDR2 from the germline V gene are MNHNY and SVGAGI (reference sequence). Trimming removed 7 bases from V and 0 bases from J; junction bases left unmatched: 6. This CDR3 has 15 residues. Overall study results and limits: HIV-associated CDR3 frequencies dropped significantly during therapy; CMV-associated ones, mostly rising, changed nonsignificantly.

cDNA was made from approximately 0.55 ug RNA using alpha and beta constant primers. Using multiplexing indices, alpha and beta chain libraries were generated apart by chain-specific third strand synthesis. TCRdb ran MiXCR on the 5' RACE reads and lists one entry per CDR3 protein. The sample has 15,000 or so distinct CDR3 sequences, approximately 7% seen once. Whole blood was used without fractionation, so all unsorted peripheral T cells were included. The table lists this clonotype with many counts. Its matching antigen is unknown. This TCR came from an adult in good health. Sequenced sample: blood. The rearrangement joins TRBV6-6 to TRBJ2-3; 8 positions match TRBD2. For the CDR3, the DNA is TGTGCCAGCACTTCTAGCGGGCGTAGCACAGATACGCAGTATTTT. It translates to CASTSSGRSTDTQYF.